This is a list of T cell receptor beta chains from one sample in a study of CD8+CD57+ T cells in acquired aplastic anemia. TCRdb re-called the reads through MiXCR, storing one row per CDR3 protein. The profile covers approximately 65,000 distinct CDR3 sequences, with around 50% appearing a single time and about 2.5% taken by the ten largest. What was sequenced was sorted CD4+, CD8+, or CD8+CD57+ T cells (not recorded which) from PBMCs. These receptors were taken from a human donor in good health, serving as a control. The CDR3 runs from the conserved cysteine through the conserved F or W. The order of the fields is D gene, clone size, V gene, J gene, CDR3 length, CDR3 protein, CDR3 DNA. D genes are given only for firm matches. Not every row has a clone size; where given, it reads once, few, many or a size class.

>TRBD2|once|TRBV15|TRBJ2-1|15
CATSGLAGASNEQFF
TGTGCCACCAGCGGACTAGCAGGAGCGAGCAATGAGCAGTTCTTC
>.|.|TRBV12-3/TRBV12-4|TRBJ2-7|11
CASSLRSEQYF
TGTGCCAGCAGTTTACGTAGCGAGCAGTACTTC
>.|.|TRBV15|TRBJ1-1|13
CVTSRDLDTEAFF
TGTGTCACCAGCAGAGACTTGGACACCGAAGCTTTCTTT
>.|medium-sized|TRBV2|TRBJ2-7|14
CASSEGLAQFRRYF
TGTGCCAGCAGTGAGGGTCTAGCGCAATTTAGACGGTACTTC
>.|.|TRBV15|TRBJ1-6|16
CATSSLVGGENSPLHF
TGTGCCACCAGCAGCTTAGTTGGGGGGGAGAATTCACCCCTCCACTTT
>.|.|TRBV9|TRBJ2-6|15
CASSVAGSGANVLTF
TGTGCCAGCAGCGTAGCAGGGTCCGGGGCCAACGTCCTGACTTTC
>TRBD2|.|TRBV2|TRBJ2-7|15
CASSELAGGAYEQYF
TGTGCCAGCAGTGAACTAGCGGGAGGGGCCTACGAGCAGTACTTC
>.|medium-sized|TRBV24-1|TRBJ2-1|12
CATSDPLKEQFF
TGTGCCACCAGTGACCCCTTGAAGGAGCAGTTCTTC
>.|.|TRBV19|TRBJ2-3|14
CASSMGTSTDTQYF
TGTGCCAGTAGTATGGGGACAAGCACAGATACGCAGTATTTT
>TRBD1|.|TRBV6-2/TRBV6-3|TRBJ2-7|16
CASRYRGRQQNYEQYF
TGTGCCAGCAGATACAGGGGGCGCCAGCAGAACTACGAGCAGTACTTC
>.|.|TRBV2|TRBJ1-5|14
CASLSNSQRQPQHF
TGTGCCAGCCTGTCGAACTCCCAGCGTCAGCCCCAGCATTTT
>.|many|TRBV6-5|TRBJ1-5|16
CASSYLPGYSNQPQHF
TGTGCCAGCAGTTACCTCCCAGGGTATAGCAATCAGCCCCAGCATTTT
>.|.|TRBV29-1|TRBJ2-1|15
CSVARHVYSYNEQFF
TGCAGCGTTGCCCGCCATGTTTACTCCTACAATGAGCAGTTCTTC
>TRBD2|many|TRBV12-3/TRBV12-4|TRBJ2-2|18
CASSPARGGATNTGELFF
TGTGCCAGCAGTCCCGCCCGGGGAGGGGCCACGAACACCGGGGAGCTGTTTTTT
>.|.|TRBV12-3/TRBV12-4|TRBJ1-2|14
CASTRSGGNYGYTF
TGTGCCAGCACCCGCTCCGGGGGTAACTATGGCTACACCTTC
>.|.|TRBV19|TRBJ2-5|13
CASSMWGGETQYF
TGTGCCAGTAGTATGTGGGGCGGCGAGACCCAGTACTTC
>.|many|TRBV6-5|TRBJ2-7|17
CASSYSTGRGSSYEQYF
TGTGCCAGCAGTTACTCGACCGGACGGGGAAGCTCCTACGAGCAGTACTTC
>.|.|TRBV5-1|TRBJ2-7|12
CASSLVGGREYF
TGCGCCAGCAGCTTGGTTGGGGGGCGAGAGTACTTC
>TRBD2|.|TRBV15|TRBJ2-3|14
CATGRGFLTDTQYF
TGTGCCACGGGGAGGGGATTCCTCACAGATACGCAGTATTTT
>.|.|TRBV2|TRBJ1-6|13
CASERDWGSPLHF
TGTGCCAGCGAAAGGGATTGGGGGTCACCCCTCCACTTT
>.|few|TRBV19|TRBJ2-3|11
CASSITDTQYF
TGTGCCAGTAGTATCACAGATACGCAGTATTTT
>.|many|TRBV6-2/TRBV6-3|TRBJ2-3|15
CASSLAALRTDTQYF
TGTGCCAGCAGCCTTGCAGCGCTACGCACAGATACGCAGTATTTT
>TRBD1|.|TRBV10-3|TRBJ1-1|13
CATLTGGNTEAFF
TGTGCCACCCTAACAGGGGGGAACACTGAAGCTTTCTTT
>TRBD1|.|TRBV19|TRBJ1-1|12
CASSNRGTEAFF
TGTGCCAGTAGTAACAGGGGTACTGAAGCTTTCTTT
>TRBD1|many|TRBV5-1|TRBJ1-1|15
CASSLLTGQGTEAFF
TGCGCCAGCAGCTTGCTAACGGGACAGGGGACTGAAGCTTTCTTT
>.|.|TRBV2|TRBJ2-1|12
CASGGTYNEQFF
TGTGCCAGCGGGGGGACCTACAATGAGCAGTTCTTC
>.|.|TRBV5-1|TRBJ2-3|16
CASSLGTGTSTDTQYF
TGCGCCAGCAGTCTGGGAACAGGGACTAGCACAGATACGCAGTATTTT
>.|few|TRBV30|TRBJ2-3|16
CAWSGGGLSSTDTQYF
TGTGCCTGGAGTGGGGGGGGGCTCTCTAGCACAGATACGCAGTATTTT
>.|.|TRBV12-3/TRBV12-4|TRBJ2-5|14
CASSLTETQETQYF
TGTGCCAGCAGTTTGACGGAAACTCAAGAGACCCAGTACTTC
>TRBD1|.|TRBV15|TRBJ1-4|15
CATSRDGQGNEKLFF
TGTGCCACCAGCAGAGACGGACAGGGTAACGAAAAACTGTTTTTT
>.|.|TRBV29-1|TRBJ1-2|12
CSVSDGSLGCTF
TGCAGCGTTTCAGACGGAAGCCTAGGCTGCACCTTC
>.|.|TRBV19|TRBJ2-7|15
CASSIVTGGLYEQYF
TGTGCCAGTAGTATTGTGACAGGAGGCCTCTACGAGCAGTACTTC
>TRBD1|.|TRBV4-3|TRBJ2-6|15
CASSPGGAGANVLTF
TGCGCCAGCAGCCCAGGGGGAGCTGGGGCCAACGTCCTGACTTTC
>TRBD1|once|TRBV29-1|TRBJ1-2|13
CSVEEGDSYGYTF
TGCAGCGTTGAAGAGGGGGACAGCTATGGCTACACCTTC
>TRBD2|many|TRBV30|TRBJ2-7|13
CAWRGSGGYEQYF
TGTGCCTGGAGAGGGTCGGGGGGCTACGAGCAGTACTTC
>.|.|TRBV24-1|TRBJ1-5|17
CATSDDAGEGTNQPQHF
TGTGCCACCAGTGACGATGCCGGGGAAGGGACCAATCAGCCCCAGCATTTT
>.|.|TRBV7-3|TRBJ2-1|15
CASSITGPSYNEQFF
TGTGCCAGCAGCATCACAGGGCCCTCCTACAATGAGCAGTTCTTC
>.|.|TRBV25-1|TRBJ1-1|14
CASSVGRGNTEAFF
TGTGCCAGCAGTGTCGGACGGGGGAACACTGAAGCTTTCTTT
>.|.|TRBV5-1|TRBJ1-1|13
CASSEQGFAEAFF
TGCGCCAGCAGCGAACAGGGATTCGCTGAAGCTTTCTTT
>.|many|TRBV30|TRBJ1-1|13
CAWSLQANTEAFF
TGTGCCTGGTCCCTACAAGCGAACACTGAAGCTTTCTTT
>TRBD1|once|TRBV10-3|TRBJ1-4|15
CASSPQGAGNEKLFF
TGTGCCAGCAGTCCCCAGGGGGCCGGTAATGAAAAACTGTTTTTT
>TRBD1|.|TRBV29-1|TRBJ2-7|17
CSVVGFDRGNETYEQYF
TGCAGCGTTGTTGGTTTCGACAGGGGCAATGAAACCTACGAGCAGTACTTC
>.|many|TRBV20-1|TRBJ2-7|13
CSARSENSYEQYF
TGCAGTGCTAGGAGCGAGAACTCCTACGAGCAGTACTTC
>.|.|TRBV2|TRBJ1-2|12
CASSGRLVGYTF
TGTGCCAGCAGTGGAAGGCTGGTAGGCTACACCTTC
>TRBD2|.|TRBV4-1|TRBJ2-5|15
CASSPKPGGQETQNF
TGCGCCAGCAGCCCTAAACCGGGAGGCCAAGAGACCCAGAACTTC
>.|.|TRBV7-9|TRBJ1-1|13
CASSQRGNTEAFF
TGTGCCAGCAGCCAAAGGGGGAACACTGAAGCTTTCTTT
>.|medium-sized|TRBV25-1|TRBJ1-1|16
CASSPQGGGEDTEAFF
TGTGCCAGCAGTCCCCAAGGGGGGGGGGAGGACACTGAAGCTTTCTTT
>TRBD2|.|TRBV25-1|TRBJ2-7|13
CASSALAGGQGYF
TGTGCCAGCAGTGCCCTAGCGGGAGGGCAAGGGTACTTC
>.|many|TRBV18|TRBJ1-2|13
CASSQNGDYGYTF
TGTGCCAGCTCACAGAATGGGGACTATGGCTACACCTTC
>.|many|TRBV10-3|TRBJ1-1|15
CAISDPQGLNTEAFF
TGTGCCATCAGTGACCCGCAGGGTCTGAACACTGAAGCTTTCTTT
>.|.|TRBV19|TRBJ2-7|14
CASSIRDTEYGQYF
TGTGCCAGTAGTATCCGGGACACGGAGTACGGGCAGTACTTC
>.|.|TRBV7-9|TRBJ1-1|13
CASSLGAGTEAFF
TGTGCCAGCAGCTTAGGTGCGGGAACTGAAGCTTTCTTT
>.|.|TRBV15|TRBJ1-2|17
CATSGNSKNREGYGYTF
TGTGCCACCAGCGGCAACTCAAAGAACAGGGAAGGCTATGGCTACACCTTC
>TRBD2|.|TRBV28|TRBJ2-2|17
CASSPHPLAGGGGELFF
TGTGCCAGCAGTCCCCACCCCCTAGCGGGAGGGGGCGGGGAGCTGTTTTTT
>TRBD1|medium-sized|TRBV29-1|TRBJ2-3|15
CSVGAGTGGSDTQYF
TGCAGCGTTGGGGCGGGGACAGGGGGCTCAGATACGCAGTATTTT